Listed below are T cell receptor beta chains from one sample, sequenced in a study of T cells in narcolepsy. Produced via immunoSEQ multiplex PCR; TCRdb's table is partial and in-frame only. The table lists 25,000 to 30,000 clones, 75% to 85% of them singletons. Source material: CD45RA- memory CD4+ T cells from PBMCs. Every receptor here comes from a human donor with narcolepsy. CDR3s include the opening cysteine and the closing phenylalanine or tryptophan. The D gene is left open where the match is weak. Size is stated for part of the rows, as once, few or many counts, or as a class when the clone is expanded.

size	D	J	V	CDR3	DNA
-	-	TRBJ2-3	TRBV6-5	CASSLTEFTDTQYF	TGTGCCAGCAGTTTAACAGAGTTCACAGATACGCAGTATTTT
few	-	TRBJ1-5	TRBV7-8	CASSVRGNQPQHF	TGTGCCAGCAGCGTCAGGGGTAATCAGCCCCAGCATTTT
-	-	TRBJ1-2	TRBV6-5	CASSRGGTTNYGYTF	TGTGCCAGCAGCCGAGGGGGTACAACCAACTATGGCTACACCTTC
-	-	TRBJ1-4	TRBV10-1	CASPGRVNEKLFF	TGCGCCAGCCCCGGGAGGGTTAATGAAAAACTGTTTTTT
-	TRBD1	TRBJ2-1	TRBV7-9	CASSLAATRGNEQFF	TGTGCCAGCAGCTTAGCAGCTACCAGGGGGAATGAGCAGTTCTTC
-	TRBD2	TRBJ2-5	TRBV7-7	CASSSRLAGETQYF	TGTGCCAGCAGCTCCCGACTAGCGGGTGAGACCCAGTACTTC
once	TRBD1	TRBJ1-2	TRBV18	CASSLGTGGGYGYTF	TGTGCCAGCTCACTCGGGACAGGGGGCGGCTATGGCTACACCTTC
-	TRBD1	TRBJ2-5	TRBV2	CASSGDRGSAETQYF	TGTGCCAGCAGCGGGGACAGGGGGTCAGCGGAGACCCAGTACTTC
-	TRBD1	TRBJ2-1	TRBV7-9	CASSPPGQGVNEQFF	TGTGCCAGCAGCCCACCGGGACAGGGTGTCAATGAGCAGTTCTTC
-	-	TRBJ2-5	TRBV5-1	CASSSATREVETQYF	TGCGCCAGCAGCTCCGCGACGCGTGAAGTAGAGACCCAGTACTTC
-	-	TRBJ1-1	TRBV19	CASSMIGSNTEAFF	TGTGCCAGTAGTATGATAGGGTCGAACACTGAAGCTTTCTTT
-	TRBD1	TRBJ1-3	TRBV30	CAWSAPNRGGNTIYF	TGTGCCTGGAGTGCCCCTAACAGGGGCGGAAACACCATATATTTT
-	-	TRBJ2-5	TRBV5-1	CASSSGSETQYF	TGCGCCAGCAGCTCGGGTTCAGAGACCCAGTACTTC
-	-	TRBJ2-2	TRBV5-1	CASSPRGQYTGELFF	TGCGCCAGCAGCCCAAGGGGTCAGTACACCGGGGAGCTGTTTTTT